These T cell receptor beta chains were read from a single sample in a study of T cells after yellow fever vaccination. TCRdb re-called the 5' RACE reads with MiXCR, one entry per CDR3 protein. In the table there are under 150,000 distinct CDR3 sequences, more than 6% of which are singletons. Specimen: CD4+ T cells sorted from PBMCs, collected 5 days after the yellow fever booster vaccination. These receptor sequences come from a man in his thirties or forties who received the YFV17D yellow fever vaccine. CDR3s leave out the opening cysteine and the closing phenylalanine or tryptophan. The D gene is left open where the match is weak. A clone size is listed for some rows: how often the clone was seen (once, few, many), or a class if it is expanded.

TRBV9	TRBJ2-3	many	TRBD2	ASSTTSGSIGTDTQY
TRBV5-5	TRBJ2-3	few	TRBD1	ASSRPTGGKYTDTQY
TRBV20-1	TRBJ1-6	NA	NA	SARDSRSYNSPLH
TRBV3-1	TRBJ2-1	many	TRBD1	ASSQADRYNEQF
TRBV4-2	TRBJ2-1	many	TRBD2	ASSLKLEGLAGDIEQF
TRBV12-3/TRBV12-4	TRBJ1-4	many	NA	ASRAARGSEKLF
TRBV5-1	TRBJ1-1	NA	NA	ASSLTQGNTEAF
TRBV10-3	TRBJ2-7	many	NA	AISESRSPYEQY
TRBV7-2	TRBJ1-5	many	NA	ASSTNSNQPQH
TRBV12-3/TRBV12-4	TRBJ1-5	many	NA	ASSLLQGQPQH
TRBV12-3/TRBV12-4	TRBJ2-1	many	NA	ASSLDISRNNEQF
TRBV27	TRBJ2-7	many	TRBD2	ASSSPSGRGPQY
TRBV7-8	TRBJ2-5	many	NA	ASSLEASRTGLETQY
TRBV5-1	TRBJ2-6	few	NA	ASSLGGWGTGANVLT
TRBV6-5	TRBJ2-1	many	NA	ASSYGLNNEQF
TRBV5-5	TRBJ2-1	many	TRBD1	ASSSGTGAYNEQF
TRBV20-1	TRBJ2-5	many	NA	SAPGMGEETQY
TRBV9	TRBJ2-5	many	TRBD2	ASSAGTSDQETQY
TRBV4-3	TRBJ1-3	many	NA	ASSPGYGNTIY
TRBV20-1	TRBJ1-1	many	TRBD1	LTGGGTEAF